The T cell receptor (beta chain) under discussion was sequenced for a study of T cell repertoires in cytomegalovirus infection. Study-wide background: Public TCR beta signatures provided an indication of both CMV infection and a matching HLA type. Findings and caveats of the study: Identification of carriers of CMV plus the relevant HLA was performed using cumulative public TCR beta family frequency. The ex vivo response showed dominance by HLA-C-restricted CMV-specific TCR beta clonotypes.

Concerning this clonotype: Its antigen is undetermined.

The CDR3 is 17 residues long. The ends were cut back, 7 bases at V and 3 bases at J, with 25 bases in the middle. Germline CDR1 is SEHNR and CDR2 is FQNEAQ (reference sequence). TCRdb recomputed calls from the reads with MiXCR, one row per CDR3 protein. The table lists about 570,000 distinct CDR3 sequences, almost 40% of them singletons. The chain recombines TRBV7-9 with TRBJ2-7; a weak D match, TRBD1 (6 bases). The sample consisted of cultured PBMCs, taken from culture after CMV antigen stimulation. This TCR was recovered from a human donor in good health (CMV status not recorded). Some clones in this sample may be carry-over from other donors' samples. The CDR3 DNA sequence: TGTGCCAGCACGGCTGGATCAGGGGCCGGCTGGGTCTACGAGCAGTACTTC. As protein: CASTAGSGAGWVYEQYF.